This passage covers 15 T cell receptor beta chains from one sample sequenced in a study of CD4 T cells in relation to SARS-CoV-2 and coronaviruses. Sequencing used immunoSEQ multiplex PCR; TCRdb keeps in-frame clones, though not all of them. The table records about 26,000 clones, roughly 80% of them present only once. Their target antigens are unknown. Before the COVID-19 pandemic, during about 2011-2019, CD4+ T cells were taken from unexposed donors. The cells were cultured for 10 days before CD4+ T cells were isolated. The material sequenced was CD4+ T cells from PBMCs, cultured in vitro. These receptors were collected from a human donor in good health.

This clone was seen only once. The chain recombines TRBV7-2 with TRBJ2-6; perhaps TRBD1 as D (5 bases). CDR1 and CDR2 from the germline V gene are SGHTA and FQGNSA. V lost 5 bases, J lost 1 base, and 12 bases lay in between. The CDR3 spans 16 residues. This chain's CDR3 is CASSRDPGSGANVLTF. The CDR3 nucleotides read TGTGCCAGCAGCCGCGATCCAGGGTCTGGGGCCAACGTCCTGACTTTC. The full variable domain, its missing parts supplied by reference TRBV7-2 and TRBJ2-6, is GAGVSQSPSNKVTEKGKDVELRCDPISGHTALYWYRQSLGQGLEFLIYFQGNSAPDKSGLPSDRFSAERTGGSVSTLTIQRTQQEDSAVYLCASSRDPGSGANVLTFGAGSRLTVL.

The chain is built from TRBV6-6 and TRBJ1-2; 9 bases match TRBD1. CDR3 length: 16 residues. The junction had 10 bases not matched to a gene; V was cut back by 4 bases and J by 4 bases. CDR1 and CDR2 (germline): MNHNY, SVGAGI (reference sequence). CDR3 nucleotides: TGTGCCAGCAGTTCCCTTCGTCCGGGACAGGGCTATGGCTACACCTTC. Protein sequence: CASSSLRPGQGYGYTF.

The chain couples TRBV5-1 to TRBJ2-2; perhaps TRBD2 as D (8 bases). Trimming pared 3 bases from V and 3 bases from J, leaving 18 bases between. CDR1 and CDR2 from the germline V gene are SGHRS and YFSETQ. The CDR3 runs to 17 residues. In DNA, the CDR3 is TGCGCCAGCAGCTCGGGAGGGGGCGCAGCGGACACCGGGGAGCTGTTTTTT. Amino acid sequence: CASSSGGGAADTGELFF.

The genes are TRBV6-2 or TRBV6-3 and TRBJ2-3; D call uncertain. V lost 0 bases to trimming and J lost 7 bases, with 5 bases between them. Germline values: CDR1 MNHEY, CDR2 SVGEGT. The CDR3 consists of 12 residues. This CDR3 is CASSYSRYTQYF. The CDR3 DNA is TGTGCCAGCAGTTACTCGAGATATACGCAGTATTTT.

This chain connects TRBV29-1 to TRBJ1-1, with D possibly TRBD1 on 5 matching bases. Trimming took 6 bases from V and 1 from J, leaving 12 bases between them. Germline values: CDR1 SQVTM, CDR2 ANQGSEA. This CDR3 region has 13 residues. CDR3 DNA: TGCAGCGTAATCAAGACAGAGAACACTGAAGCTTTCTTT. Its translation: CSVIKTENTEAFF. Combining the CDR3 with reference TRBV29-1 and TRBJ1-1 gives the whole variable domain SAVISQKPSRDICQRGTSLTIQCQVDSQVTMMFWYRQQPGQSLTLIATANQGSEATYESGFVIDKFPISRPNLTFSTLTVSNMSPEDSSIYLCSVIKTENTEAFFGQGTRLTVV.

The rearrangement uses TRBV7-3 and TRBJ2-1, with TRBD2 as a possible D gene (6 bases). The germline V and J ends were trimmed by 1 base and 8 bases, with 18 bases remaining between them. Germline V gene lookup returns CDR1 SGHTA and CDR2 FQGTGA. The CDR3 spans 16 residues. Here the CDR3 DNA reads TGTGCCAGCAGCTTAATCAGGGACTCCCTCCCCCATGAGCAGTTCTTC. Translated, it gives CASSLIRDSLPHEQFF.

The J gene is TRBJ1-4, the V gene TRBV10-3; tentatively, D is TRBD1 (6 bases). V lost 2 bases, J lost 8 bases, and 15 bases lay in between. The length of the CDR3 is 15 residues. Germline V CDR1 and CDR2: ENHRY, SYGVKD. The CDR3 DNA sequence: TGTGCCATCAGTGAGGAAGGAGGGCAGGGGGAAAAACTGTTTTTT. Its translation: CAISEEGGQGEKLFF.

The rearrangement joins TRBV5-1 to TRBJ1-1, with D unclear. The CDR3 spans 14 residues. Germline V gives CDR1 SGHRS, CDR2 YFSETQ. V was pared by 1 base and J by 1 base, with 8 bases between. DNA of the CDR3: TGCGCCAGCAGCTTGACAGCTACGAACACTGAAGCTTTCTTT. It encodes CASSLTATNTEAFF.

J is TRBJ2-3 and V is TRBV6-5; the D is unclear. The germline gives CDR1 MNHEY, CDR2 SVGAGI. The V and J ends lost 9 bases and 0 bases respectively, with 13 bases between them. The CDR3 has 14 amino acids. CDR3 coding DNA: TGTGCCAGTATTTCAAATCCTAGCACAGATACGCAGTATTTT. This translates into CASISNPSTDTQYF.

The sample holds one count of this clone. The CDR3 coding sequence is TGTGCCAGCAGCTCCGGACAGGGAGGAGAGACCCAGTACTTC. Its protein is CASSSGQGGETQYF. The chain joins TRBV9 to TRBJ2-5; 8 bases line up with TRBD1. V gave up 4 bases and J gave up 4 bases; unmatched junction bases: 6. Germline CDR1 SGDLS, CDR2 YYNGEE. The CDR3 is 14 amino acids.

The chain couples TRBV6-5 to TRBJ1-1; D gene ambiguous. This CDR3 is built from 15 residues. Trimming removed 6 bases at V and 1 base at J, with 15 bases between. Germline CDR1 reads MNHEY; CDR2 reads SVGAGI. CDR3 loop: CASRGLQQRNTEAFF. The CDR3 DNA sequence: TGTGCCAGCAGAGGGCTTCAACAGAGGAACACTGAAGCTTTCTTT.

The table lists this clone with a few counts. The chain has TRBV7-9 and TRBJ1-6, with 7 bases lining up with TRBD1. Trimming took 5 bases from V and 10 from J; bases not matched to a gene: 5. Germline CDR1 SEHNR, CDR2 FQNEAQ (reference sequence). CDR3 size: 13 residues. In nucleotides, the CDR3 is TGTGCCAGCAGCGTGACAGGGAACTCACCCCTCCACTTT. It codes for CASSVTGNSPLHF.

The chain recombines TRBV21-1 with TRBJ1-2; the listed D gene, TRBD1, was not tested against the DNA. TRBV21-1 is listed as a pseudogene. The CDR3 has 18 residues. DNA for the CDR3: TGTGCCAGCAGCATTGGGCCTCAGCCCCATCTTAACAACTATGGCTACACCTTC. Its protein product is CASSIGPQPHLNNYGYTF.

J is TRBJ2-5 and V is TRBV5-1; 8 bases align to TRBD1. The trim removed 5 bases at V and 5 bases at J, leaving 8 bases unmatched. Germline CDR1 is SGHRS and CDR2 is YFSETQ. This CDR3 is built from 14 residues. CDR3 residues: CASREQGAEETQYF. As DNA, the CDR3 is TGCGCCAGCAGAGAGCAGGGGGCAGAGGAGACCCAGTACTTC.

The chain uses TRBV9 and TRBJ2-3; D could derive from TRBD1 or TRBD2 (5 bases each). The V end lost 2 bases, the J end lost 2 bases, and 12 bases lay between the germline ends. Germline loops: CDR1 SGDLS, CDR2 YYNGEE. The CDR3 consists of 15 residues. CDR3 in amino acids: CASSVFVGDTDTQYF. The CDR3 DNA follows: TGTGCCAGCAGCGTTTTTGTGGGGGACACAGATACGCAGTATTTT.